Ten or more counts support the clone carrying this TCR beta chain. The entry originates in a study of T cells in Graves' hyperthyroidism and ophthalmopathy. What was amplified from RNA transcripts were TCR beta CDR3 regions. HTBI primers were employed in a first-round RT-PCR of the TCR CDR3. TCRdb reprocessed the multiplex PCR reads via MiXCR and lists one record per CDR3 protein. Here the sample spans 250,000 or so distinct CDR3 sequences, around 15% being singletons. Subjects aged 18 to 65 presented with newly diagnosed hyperthyroidism of less than 2 months' duration. Uncontrolled infection, other autoimmune disease, pregnancy or lactation disqualified patients from enrolment. The source of this sequence is a woman in her forties or fifties with Graves' hyperthyroidism that later progressed to Graves' ophthalmopathy. The sequencing input was blood.

The DNA of the CDR3 is TGTGCCAGCACCCGAGATGGGTCCTACGAGCAGTACTTC. This sequence encodes CASTRDGSYEQYF. This chain uses TRBV6-1 with TRBJ2-7; D gene uncertain. V was shortened by 7 bases and J by 1 base, with 11 bases between the two germline ends. The CDR3 loop spans 13 amino acids. Germline V gene lookup returns CDR1 MNHNS and CDR2 SASEGT.